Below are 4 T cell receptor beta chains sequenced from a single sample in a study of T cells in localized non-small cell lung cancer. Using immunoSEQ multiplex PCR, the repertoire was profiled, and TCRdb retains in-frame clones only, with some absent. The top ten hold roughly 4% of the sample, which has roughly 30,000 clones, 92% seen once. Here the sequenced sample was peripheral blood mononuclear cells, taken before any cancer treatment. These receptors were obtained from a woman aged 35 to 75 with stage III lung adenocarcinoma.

CDR3 loop: CASSYKRGTQYF. The CDR3 DNA reads TGTGCCAGCAGTTACAAGCGGGGGACCCAGTACTTC. The chain joins TRBV6-6 to TRBJ2-5; TRBD2 matches 7 bases. V was clipped by 2 bases and J by 7 bases; unmatched bases: 1. Germline CDR1 is MNHNY and CDR2 is SVGAGI (reference sequence). The CDR3 is 12 amino acids.

The CDR3 reads CASMFQGRTDTQYF. CDR3 nucleotides: TGTGCCAGCATGTTCCAGGGCCGCACAGATACGCAGTATTTT. The V gene is TRBV2, the J gene TRBJ2-3, with D perhaps TRBD1 (5 bases). Germline V gene sequence: CDR1 SNHLY, CDR2 FYNNEI. The V and J ends lost 7 bases and 1 base respectively, with 12 bases between them. The CDR3 spans 14 residues.

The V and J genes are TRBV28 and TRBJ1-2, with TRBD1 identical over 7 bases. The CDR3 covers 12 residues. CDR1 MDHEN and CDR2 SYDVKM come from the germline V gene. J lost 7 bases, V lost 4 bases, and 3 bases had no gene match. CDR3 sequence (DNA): TGTGCCAGCAGTTCAGGGGGTGCTGGCTACACCTTC. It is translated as CASSSGGAGYTF.

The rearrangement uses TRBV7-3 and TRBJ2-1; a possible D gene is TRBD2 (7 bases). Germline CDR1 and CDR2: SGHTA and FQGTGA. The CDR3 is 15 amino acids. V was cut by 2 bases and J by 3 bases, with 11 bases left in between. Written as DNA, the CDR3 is TGTGCCAGCAGCTTAGGGGGGGCTAGCTACAATGAGCAGTTCTTC. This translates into CASSLGGASYNEQFF. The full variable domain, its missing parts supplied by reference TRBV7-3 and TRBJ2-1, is GAGVSQTPSNKVTEKGKYVELRCDPISGHTALYWYRQSLGQGPEFLIYFQGTGAADDSGLPNDRFFAVRPEGSVSTLKIQRTERGDSAVYLCASSLGGASYNEQFFGPGTRLTVL.